This T cell receptor (beta chain) stems from a study of T cell repertoires in cytomegalovirus infection. Study summary: Shared public TCR beta signatures pointed to both CMV infection and a matching HLA type. Findings and caveats of the study: CMV-specific TCR beta clonotypes restricted by HLA-C dominated the ex vivo response. Summed frequency of shared TCR beta families picked out CMV carriers who also had the relevant HLA.

This clonotype occurred a few times. The antigen remains undetermined. TCRdb passed the reads through MiXCR, listing each CDR3 protein once. The sample lists around 740,000 distinct CDR3 sequences, roughly 35% occurring once. The sample taken for sequencing was PBMCs. This clonotype originated in a human donor in good health (CMV status not recorded). Some clones in this sample may be carry-over from other donors' samples.

In nucleotides, the CDR3 is TGCAGTGCTCCCCAACCCGGACAGGGGAGGTCTGAAGCTTTCTTT. It encodes CSAPQPGQGRSEAFF. The chain recombines TRBV20-1 with TRBJ1-1; 9 bases fit TRBD1. Germline V gives CDR1 DFQATT, CDR2 SNEGSKA (reference sequence). The V segment lost 5 bases and the J segment 6 bases; nucleotides outside the gene matches: 13. This CDR3 spans 15 amino acids.